One and the same sample provided the 21 T cell receptor beta chains below, sequenced in a study of blood T cell repertoires in COVID-19. Assay used: immunoSEQ multiplex PCR; TCRdb lists only in-frame clones, some missing. Of roughly 70,000 clones in the sample, approximately 93% were seen once. The material sequenced was peripheral blood. The receptors originated from a man in his fifties or sixties with COVID-19, enrolled during active disease.

The CDR3 nucleotides read TGTGCCAGCAGTCCCCCCTCGACAGGGATGAACACTGAAGCTTTCTTT. It is translated as CASSPPSTGMNTEAFF. The gene calls are TRBV28 and TRBJ1-1; 7 bases align to TRBD1. V gave up 5 bases and J gave up 0 bases; unmatched junction bases: 9. CDR1 and CDR2 (germline): MDHEN, SYDVKM. This CDR3 has 16 residues.

The V call is TRBV24-1, the J call TRBJ2-3; TRBD2 matches 10 bases. Looked up from germline, CDR1 is KGHDR and CDR2 is SFDVKD. V gave up 1 base and J gave up 1 base; unmatched junction bases: 10. There are 19 residues in the CDR3. The CDR3 region has the DNA TGTGCCACCAGTGATTTTGTACTGCGAGCGGGAGGGGGCACAGATACGCAGTATTTT. Translating gives CATSDFVLRAGGGTDTQYF.

The rearrangement joins TRBV4-3 to TRBJ1-4; 7 positions match TRBD1. In germline, CDR1 is LGHNA, CDR2 YSLEER. The CDR3 has 16 amino acids. The V and J ends lost 0 bases and 6 bases, in that order; junction bases with no gene match: 7. CDR3 region: CASSQEVGGADEKLFF. The CDR3 DNA follows: TGCGCCAGCAGCCAAGAGGTAGGGGGCGCGGATGAAAAACTGTTTTTT.

The chain has TRBV3-1 (or the pseudogene TRBV3-2) and TRBJ1-2; D is undetermined. Germline CDR1 and CDR2: LGHDT and YNNKEL (reference sequence). Trimming stripped 1 base from V and 1 base from J, with 7 bases between. The CDR3 runs to 14 residues. CDR3 bases: TGTGCCAGCAGCCAAGCCGGAGGTAACTATGGCTACACCTTC. Translated: CASSQAGGNYGYTF.

The chain employs TRBV9 and TRBJ2-2; TRBD2 aligns across 10 bases. Germline trimming cut 3 bases from V and 4 bases from J; bases unmatched to any gene: 3. The CDR3 length is 15 residues. Germline CDR1 is SGDLS and CDR2 is YYNGEE. The CDR3 nucleotides read TGTGCCAGCAGCGGACTAGCGGGCGGCACCGGGGAGCTGTTTTTT. Its protein product is CASSGLAGGTGELFF.

The chain has TRBV4-3 and TRBJ2-5; TRBD2 agrees at 7 bases. The CDR3 is 15 residues long. CDR1 is LGHNA, CDR2 YSLEER, per germline. Trimming cost V 1 base and J 2 bases; bases outside gene matches: 4. CDR3 sequence: CASSQGWTSQETQYF. The CDR3 bases are TGCGCCAGCAGCCAAGGTTGGACTAGTCAAGAGACCCAGTACTTC.

This rearrangement joins TRBV5-1 to TRBJ2-3; 7 bases are a match to TRBD2. The CDR3 spans 14 residues. CDR1 and CDR2 from the germline V gene are SGHRS and YFSETQ. J was trimmed by 4 bases and V by 4 bases; bases with no gene match: 6. The CDR3 coding sequence is TGCGCCAGCAGCATGACTAGCAGGGCAGATACGCAGTATTTT. It yields the protein CASSMTSRADTQYF.

The chain uses TRBV9 and TRBJ2-1, with TRBD1 matching over 7 bases. J was trimmed by 6 bases and V by 0 bases; bases with no gene match: 6. The CDR3 has 15 amino acids. Germline assignment: CDR1 SGDLS and CDR2 YYNGEE. This CDR3 is CASSVEGAGGNEQFF. The CDR3 coding sequence is TGTGCCAGCAGCGTAGAGGGGGCAGGGGGCAATGAGCAGTTCTTC.

The chain has TRBV3-1 (or the pseudogene TRBV3-2) and TRBJ2-3; tentatively, D is TRBD2 (5 bases). Trimming took off 7 bases at V and 0 bases at J, with 20 bases between the two ends. Germline V gene sequence: CDR1 LGHDT, CDR2 YNNKEL (reference sequence). This CDR3 is built from 17 residues. The CDR3 loop reads CASKDGISAPSTDTQYF. CDR3 sequence (DNA): TGTGCCAGCAAGGATGGAATTAGCGCCCCTAGCACAGATACGCAGTATTTT.

V gene TRBV7-2 combines with J gene TRBJ2-1; the match to TRBD1 covers 9 bases. The CDR3 length is 15 residues. Germline V gene data show CDR1 as SGHTA and CDR2 as FQGNSA. The J segment lost 6 bases and the V segment lost 6 bases, leaving 9 bases of the junction unmatched. In DNA form, the CDR3 reads TGTGCCAGCAGGATGAACAGGGGGCGAACCAATGAGCAGTTCTTC. Protein: CASRMNRGRTNEQFF.

The chain couples TRBV5-6 to TRBJ2-5; 10 nucleotides align to TRBD2. V shed 0 bases, J shed 4 bases, and the junction held 0 bases outside the gene matches. CDR1 is SGHDT, CDR2 YYEEEE, per germline. The CDR3 has 14 residues. CDR3: CASSLGLAGETQYF. The CDR3 nucleotides read TGTGCCAGCAGCTTGGGACTAGCGGGAGAGACCCAGTACTTC.

The rearrangement links TRBV4-2 to TRBJ2-5, with D possibly matching TRBD1 (5 bases). The CDR3 is 14 amino acids. Per germline, CDR1 LGHNA and CDR2 YNFKEQ. Trimming took 6 bases from V and 5 from J, leaving 16 bases between them. The CDR3 sequence: CASSGAAGFETQYF. CDR3 DNA: TGTGCCAGCAGTGGGGCAGCCGGATTTGAGACCCAGTACTTC.

The V and J genes are TRBV10-3 and TRBJ1-3; D is unclear. In germline, CDR1 is ENHRY, CDR2 SYGVKD. V was shortened by 3 bases and J by 3 bases, with 9 bases between the two germline ends. The length of the CDR3 is 14 residues. CDR3 coding DNA: TGTGCCATCAGTGACTTGCGTGGTGGAAACACCATATATTTT. This codes for CAISDLRGGNTIYF.

This sequence joins TRBV21-1 and TRBJ1-1; the table calls TRBD1, which could not be checked here. TRBV21-1 is reported as a pseudogene. The length of the CDR3 is 15 residues. The chain's CDR3 is CASSKVSGANTEAFF. As DNA, the CDR3 is TGTGCCAGCAGCAAAGTTAGTGGGGCTAACACTGAAGCTTTCTTT.

J is TRBJ2-5 and V is TRBV6-5; the D is unclear. V lost 5 bases and J 5 bases, leaving 15 bases between the germline ends. The germline gives CDR1 MNHEY, CDR2 SVGAGI. CDR3 length: 14 residues. In nucleotides, the CDR3 is TGTGCCAGCAGTCGGGTACGGTATTGGGAGACCCAGTACTTC. Encoded protein: CASSRVRYWETQYF.

This clone appeared a single time. The chain couples TRBV15 to TRBJ2-3; 9 bases are a match to TRBD2. This CDR3 has 17 amino acids. CDR1 and CDR2 from the germline V gene are LNHNV and YYDKDF (reference sequence). Trimming cost V 1 base and J 5 bases; bases outside gene matches: 10. The CDR3 sequence is CATSRAIAGDLRDTQYF. In nucleotides, the CDR3 is TGTGCCACCAGCAGAGCGATAGCGGGAGATCTACGAGATACGCAGTATTTT.

J is TRBJ2-3 and V is TRBV9; TRBD2 matches 11 bases. This CDR3 comprises 15 residues. With V trimmed by 3 bases and J by 4 bases, 4 bases remained unmatched. Germline CDR1 and CDR2: SGDLS and YYNGEE. CDR3 nucleotide sequence: TGTGCCAGCAGCGCACTAGCGGGAGTGTCAGATACGCAGTATTTT. This gives the protein CASSALAGVSDTQYF.

The J gene is TRBJ1-3, the V gene TRBV7-9; no clear D. The CDR3 runs 15 residues. Germline lookup yields CDR1 SEHNR and CDR2 FQNEAQ (reference sequence). V was clipped by 1 base and J by 0 bases, with 7 bases between them. The CDR3 loop is CASSLVPSSGNTIYF. CDR3 coding DNA: TGTGCCAGCAGCTTAGTACCTAGCTCTGGAAACACCATATATTTT.

The rearrangement joins TRBV3-1 (or the pseudogene TRBV3-2) to TRBJ2-2, with D unresolved. Trimming took 0 bases from V and 0 from J, leaving 8 bases between them. The CDR3 has 16 amino acids. Germline lookup yields CDR1 LGHDT and CDR2 YNNKEL (reference sequence). The CDR3 DNA reads TGTGCCAGCAGCCAAGATTTGACAACGAACACCGGGGAGCTGTTTTTT. Translated, it gives CASSQDLTTNTGELFF.

The CDR3 DNA is TGTGCCAGCAGCCCCCGTACAGGGGATAGTTCACCCCTCCACTTT. Amino acids: CASSPRTGDSSPLHF. The chain couples TRBV14 to TRBJ1-6, with TRBD1 matching 7 bases. Germline V CDR1 and CDR2: SGHDN, FVKESK. This CDR3 spans 15 amino acids. The ends lost 4 bases at V and 9 bases at J; junction bases unmatched: 9.

V and J are TRBV5-1 and TRBJ2-3; D is undetermined. Germline V gene lookup returns CDR1 SGHRS and CDR2 YFSETQ. The CDR3 sequence is 13 residues long. V shed 4 bases and J shed 4 bases, with 10 bases lying between them. The CDR3: CASSIPGSDTQYF. CDR3 DNA: TGCGCCAGCAGCATCCCGGGTTCAGATACGCAGTATTTT.